This T cell receptor (beta chain) was identified in a study of vaccination and CD4 T cells after COVID-19. At the level of the study: Convalescent donors totaled six males and four females, including two who were Hispanic. Researchers treated control cultures with a CEFX pool, an HIV-1 Nef pool, or no peptide. A median of 72 days (range 14 to 241) separated dose two from the taking of post-vaccine samples.

V dropped 0 bases and J dropped 2 bases, with 8 bases sitting between them. CDR1 and CDR2 from the germline V gene are DFQATT and SNEGSKA (reference sequence). The CDR3 loop spans 15 amino acids. Regarding treatment: approximately 11-day PBMC culture with coronavirus spike peptide pools or control peptides (ViraFEST assay). The authors cultured 2 million to 2.5 million PBMCs per well with 9.5 to 10 IU/ml IL-2 and roughly 9.3 ug/ml peptide pools. This clonotype was counted a few times. Its cognate antigen is unknown. An Oncomine TCR Beta short-read assay was used to sequence the DNA from cultured CD4+ T cells. TCRdb processed the PCR reads anew with MiXCR; each CDR3 protein has one entry. The sample lists approximately 26,000 distinct CDR3 sequences; over 60% were seen once.

Sequencing used CD4+ T cells from blood, cultured in vitro. The sequence was obtained from a human donor who had recovered from COVID-19. The chain has TRBV20-1 and TRBJ1-6; D gene uncertain. In DNA, the CDR3 is TGCAGTGCTAGAGATCGAGGACCCTATAATTCACCCCTCCACTTT. Amino acid sequence: CSARDRGPYNSPLHF.